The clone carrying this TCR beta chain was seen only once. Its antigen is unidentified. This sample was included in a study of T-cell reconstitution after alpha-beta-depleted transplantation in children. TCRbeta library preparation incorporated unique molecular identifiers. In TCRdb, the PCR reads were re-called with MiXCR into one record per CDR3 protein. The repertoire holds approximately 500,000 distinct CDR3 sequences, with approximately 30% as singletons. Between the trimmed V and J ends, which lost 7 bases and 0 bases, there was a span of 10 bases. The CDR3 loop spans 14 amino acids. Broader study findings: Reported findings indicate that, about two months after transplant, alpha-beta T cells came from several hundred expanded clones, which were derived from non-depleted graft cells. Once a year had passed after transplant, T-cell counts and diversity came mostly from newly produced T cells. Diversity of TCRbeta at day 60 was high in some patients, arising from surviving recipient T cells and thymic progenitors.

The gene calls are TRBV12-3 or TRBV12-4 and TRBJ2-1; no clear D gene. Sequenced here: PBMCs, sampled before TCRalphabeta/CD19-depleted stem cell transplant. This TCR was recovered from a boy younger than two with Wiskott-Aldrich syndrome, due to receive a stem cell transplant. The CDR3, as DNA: TGTGCCAGCACCTACACTGGCTCCTACAATGAGCAGTTCTTC. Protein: CASTYTGSYNEQFF.